This TCR beta chain was retrieved from a study of a mutant IDH1 vaccine in newly diagnosed glioma. Study-wide context: Patients' prior therapy spanned radiotherapy, temozolomide, or both; most underwent both.

This clone has a handful of counts. Its antigen is unknown. The time point was: week 23, last vaccination. Doses comprised 300 ug of mutant IDH1 20-mer peptide each, plus topical imiquimod. Donors' newly diagnosed IDH1-mutant WHO grade 3 or 4 astrocytomas lacked nuclear ATRX. Using immunoSEQ multiplex PCR, the repertoire was profiled, and TCRdb retains in-frame clones only, with some absent. The repertoire holds approximately 60,000 clones, with roughly 85% as singletons. Per the germline V gene, CDR1 is SGHVS and CDR2 is FQNEAQ. V shed 1 base and J shed 6 bases, with 12 bases lying between them. This CDR3 contains 15 residues.

The source was PBMCs, collected from a glioma patient whose treatment included an IDH1 peptide vaccine. The rearrangement uses TRBV7-8 and TRBJ1-4; D unclear. This clonotype originated in a man aged 30-40 years with glioma. The CDR3 loop reads CASSLDQGIYEKLFF. CDR3 DNA sequence: TGTGCCAGCAGCTTAGATCAAGGGATCTATGAAAAACTGTTTTTT. Using reference TRBV7-8 and TRBJ1-4 for the parts outside the CDR3, the full variable domain is GAGVSQSPRYKVAKRGQDVALRCDPISGHVSLFWYQQALGQGPEFLTYFQNEAQLDKSGLPSDRFFAERPEGSVSTLKIQRTQQEDSAVYLCASSLDQGIYEKLFFGSGTQLSVL.